The 10 T cell receptor beta chains given below trace back to one sample, sequenced in a study of shared clonotypes between healthy human individuals. The method was immunoSEQ multiplex PCR; TCRdb's version includes in-frame clones alone and lacks a portion of them. The sample has around 2.1 million clones, roughly 91% seen once. CD8 cells classed as naive were CD45RO-negative and positively selected for CCR7, excluding terminally differentiated effector memory CD45RA+ cells. Source material: naive CD8+ T cells from PBMCs. These receptor sequences come from a man in his late teens or twenties in good health. Some clones in this sample may be carry-over from other donors' samples.

V is TRBV19 and J is TRBJ1-5; D unclear. The V end was cut by 2 bases, the J end by 4 bases, with 15 bases between. The CDR3 runs to 16 residues. CDR1 and CDR2 (germline): LNHDA, SQIVND (reference sequence). CDR3 sequence: CASSISGSRRNQPQHF. The CDR3 nucleotides are TGTGCCAGTAGTATATCAGGTTCTCGGAGGAATCAGCCCCAGCATTTT.

This rearrangement joins TRBV7-8 to TRBJ2-1, with D uncertain. The CDR3 runs 15 residues. V lost 1 base and J 0 bases, leaving 7 bases between the germline ends. Looked up from germline, CDR1 is SGHVS and CDR2 is FQNEAQ. The CDR3 region is CASSLDWSSYNEQFF. For the CDR3, the DNA is TGTGCCAGCAGCTTAGATTGGAGCTCCTACAATGAGCAGTTCTTC.

This clone has only a few counts. The genes are TRBV14 and TRBJ1-1; D uncertain. This CDR3 spans 12 amino acids. CDR1 is SGHDN and CDR2 is FVKESK in the germline V gene. Trimming shortened V by 3 bases and J by 8 bases, and 10 bases separated the two germline ends. CDR3 protein: CASSQPDAEAFF. The CDR3 DNA reads TGTGCCAGCAGCCAGCCCGACGCGGAAGCTTTCTTT.

The V gene is TRBV6-5, the J gene TRBJ2-7; D uncertain. The CDR3 totals 13 residues. Germline CDR1 is MNHEY and CDR2 is SVGAGI. Trimming took 6 bases from V and 2 from J, leaving 11 bases between them. Here the CDR3 reads CASSPPGAYEQYF. In DNA form, the CDR3 reads TGTGCCAGCAGCCCCCCCGGCGCCTACGAGCAGTACTTC.

The CDR3 spells CASREVAGSEAFF. The CDR3 coding sequence is TGTGCCAGCAGGGAAGTGGCAGGGTCTGAAGCTTTCTTT. V and J are TRBV6-4 and TRBJ1-1, with D possibly TRBD1 on 5 matching bases. The CDR3 length is 13 residues. From germline, CDR1 is MRHNA and CDR2 SNTAGT. V shed 6 bases and J shed 6 bases, with 14 bases lying between them.

V and J are TRBV28 and TRBJ2-7; 8 bases are a match to TRBD1. The V gene's germline CDR1 is MDHEN and CDR2 SYDVKM. V was pared by 6 bases and J by 2 bases, with 9 bases of the junction left unmatched. There are 15 residues in the CDR3. The CDR3 protein is CASRGQTGDPYEQYF. CDR3 DNA sequence: TGTGCCAGCAGGGGACAGACAGGGGACCCCTACGAGCAGTACTTC.

The chain uses TRBV28 and TRBJ2-1; D gene unclear. CDR3 length equals 17 residues. V lost 4 bases and J 1 base, leaving 17 bases between the germline ends. Looked up from germline, CDR1 is MDHEN and CDR2 is SYDVKM. CDR3 nucleotides: TGTGCCAGCAGTTCCCTGGACGTCTCGGAGTCCTACAATGAGCAGTTCTTC. As protein: CASSSLDVSESYNEQFF.

With respect to this clone: Other DNA sequences from this sample encode an identical CDR3 as well. The V call is TRBV7-9, the J call TRBJ2-7; D unclear. This CDR3 comprises 13 residues. Trimming took 1 base from V and 4 from J, leaving 8 bases between them. Germline CDR1 SEHNR, CDR2 FQNEAQ (reference sequence). In nucleotides, the CDR3 is TGTGCCAGCAGCTTAGGCGGTCGGTACGAGCAGTACTTC. It codes for CASSLGGRYEQYF.

The chain uses TRBV10-1 and TRBJ2-7; D is perhaps TRBD1 (6 bases). There are 14 residues in the CDR3. V was clipped by 2 bases and J by 2 bases, with 10 bases between them. Germline V gene lookup returns CDR1 WNHNN and CDR2 SYGVQD (reference sequence). CDR3 loop: CASSEPGQPYEQYF. CDR3 coding DNA: TGCGCCAGCAGTGAGCCCGGACAGCCCTACGAGCAGTACTTC.

Comments on this clone: Other DNA sequences in this specimen translate into the identical CDR3. V and J are TRBV4-1 and TRBJ2-5; D might be TRBD1 (5 bases). The germline V gene encodes CDR1 MGHRA and CDR2 YSYEKL. CDR3 length equals 13 residues. V was trimmed by 2 bases and J by 4 bases, leaving 8 bases between them. This CDR3 is CASSQRGLETQYF. DNA for the CDR3: TGCGCCAGCAGCCAAAGGGGATTAGAGACCCAGTACTTC.